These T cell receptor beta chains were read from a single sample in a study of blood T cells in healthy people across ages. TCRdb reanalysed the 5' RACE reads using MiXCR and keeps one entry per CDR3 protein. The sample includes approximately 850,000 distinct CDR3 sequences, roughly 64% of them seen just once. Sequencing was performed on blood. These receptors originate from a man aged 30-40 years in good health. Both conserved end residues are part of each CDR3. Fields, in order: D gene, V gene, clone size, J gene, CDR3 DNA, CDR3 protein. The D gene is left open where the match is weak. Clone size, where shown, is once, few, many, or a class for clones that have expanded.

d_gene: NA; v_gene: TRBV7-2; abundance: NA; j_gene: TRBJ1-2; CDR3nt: TGTGCCAGCAGCTCGAGTGGCTTATATCGGGGCTACACCTTC; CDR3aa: CASSSSGLYRGYTF
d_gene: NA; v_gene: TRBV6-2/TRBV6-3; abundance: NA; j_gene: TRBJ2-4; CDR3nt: TGTGCCAGCAGTTACTCGCTCGCTGACTCCGGGCAGTACTTC; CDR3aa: CASSYSLADSGQYF
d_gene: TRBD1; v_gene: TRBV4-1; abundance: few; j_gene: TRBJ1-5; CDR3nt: TGCGCCAGCAGCCAACCAGGGGGTCAGCCCCAGCATTTT; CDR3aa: CASSQPGGQPQHF
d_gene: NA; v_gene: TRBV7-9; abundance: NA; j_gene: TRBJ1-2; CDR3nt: TGTGCCAGCAACCTGCTACAGAACCATGGCTACACCTTC; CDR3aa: CASNLLQNHGYTF
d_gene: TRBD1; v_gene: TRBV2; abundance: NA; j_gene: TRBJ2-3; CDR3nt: TGTGCCAGCAGTGCGGACAGGAGCGTAACAGATACGCAGTATTTT; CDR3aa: CASSADRSVTDTQYF
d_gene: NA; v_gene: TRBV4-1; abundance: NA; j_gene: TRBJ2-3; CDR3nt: TGCGCCAGCAGCCAAGTAGGGATCGTCACAGATACGCAGTATTTT; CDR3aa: CASSQVGIVTDTQYF
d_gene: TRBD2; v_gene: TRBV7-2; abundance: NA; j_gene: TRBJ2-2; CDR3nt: TGTGCCAGCAGCGCCACTAGCGGGAGGGGACCCGGGGAGCTGTTTTTT; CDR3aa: CASSATSGRGPGELFF
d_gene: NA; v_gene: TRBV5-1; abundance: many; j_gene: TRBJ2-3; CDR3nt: TGTGCCAGCAGCTTAGCACTATCCACAGATACGCAGTATTTT; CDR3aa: CASSLALSTDTQYF
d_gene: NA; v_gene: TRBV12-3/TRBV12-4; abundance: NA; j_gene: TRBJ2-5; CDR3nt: TGTGCCAGCAGTCCCCGGGGACCAATTGAGACCCAGTACTTC; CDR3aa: CASSPRGPIETQYF
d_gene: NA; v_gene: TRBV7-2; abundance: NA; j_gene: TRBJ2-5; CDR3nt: TGTGCCAGCAGCTTACAGACCCTCCAAGAGACCCAGTACTTC; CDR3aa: CASSLQTLQETQYF
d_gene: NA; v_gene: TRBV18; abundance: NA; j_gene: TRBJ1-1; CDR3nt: TGTGCCAGCTCACAATCGACAGGCGAGAACACTGAGGCTTTCTTT; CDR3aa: CASSQSTGENTEAFF
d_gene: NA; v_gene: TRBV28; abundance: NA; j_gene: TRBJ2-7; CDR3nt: TGTGCCAGCAGCCACAGGATTCCCTACGAGCAGTACTTC; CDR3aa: CASSHRIPYEQYF
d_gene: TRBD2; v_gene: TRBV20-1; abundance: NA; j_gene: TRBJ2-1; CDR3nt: TGCAGTGCCCGTAGCGGGACCCTATACAATGAGCAGTTCTTC; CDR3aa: CSARSGTLYNEQFF
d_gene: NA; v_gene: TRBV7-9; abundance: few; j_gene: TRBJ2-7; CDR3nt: TGTGCCAGCAGCTCGTTTCGTGGGCTTGAGCTCGAGCAGTACTTC; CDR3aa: CASSSFRGLELEQYF
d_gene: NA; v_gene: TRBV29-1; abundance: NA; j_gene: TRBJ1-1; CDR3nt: TGCAGCGTTGCTTCGGGCCCTGAAGCTTTCTTT; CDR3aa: CSVASGPEAFF
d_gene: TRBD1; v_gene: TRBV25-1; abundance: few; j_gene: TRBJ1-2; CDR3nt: TGTGCCAGCAGTGAATTGTGGGACAGGGATGGCTACACCTTC; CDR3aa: CASSELWDRDGYTF
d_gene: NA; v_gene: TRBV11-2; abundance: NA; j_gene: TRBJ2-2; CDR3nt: TGTGCCAGCAGCGTCGGACGCCCCCGAACCGGGGAGCTGTTTTTT; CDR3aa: CASSVGRPRTGELFF
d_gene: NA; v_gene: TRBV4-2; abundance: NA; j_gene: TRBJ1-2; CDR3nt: TGTGCCAGCAGGGGGGCTCCGGACTATGGCTACACCTTC; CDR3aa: CASRGAPDYGYTF
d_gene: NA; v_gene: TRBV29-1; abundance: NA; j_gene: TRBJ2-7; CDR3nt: TGCAGCGTTGGGCGACAGGGAGGCTACGAGCAGTACTTC; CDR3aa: CSVGRQGGYEQYF
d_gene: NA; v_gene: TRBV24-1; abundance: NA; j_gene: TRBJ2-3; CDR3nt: TGTGCCACCAGTGATGGGACAACCCGCACAGATACGCAGTATTTT; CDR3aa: CATSDGTTRTDTQYF
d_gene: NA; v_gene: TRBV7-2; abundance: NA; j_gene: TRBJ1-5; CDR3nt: TGTGCCAGCAGCTCGCGGGGTGGAGGGCAGCCCCAGCATTTT; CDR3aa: CASSSRGGGQPQHF
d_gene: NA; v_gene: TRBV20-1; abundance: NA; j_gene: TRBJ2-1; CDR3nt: TGCAGTGCTACTTTCCAGGGTTCCTACAATGAGCAGTTCTTC; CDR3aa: CSATFQGSYNEQFF
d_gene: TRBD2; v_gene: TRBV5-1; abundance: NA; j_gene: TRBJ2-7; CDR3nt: TGCGCCAGCAGCCCAACCCATAGCGGGGACCCATACGAGCAGTACTTC; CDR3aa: CASSPTHSGDPYEQYF
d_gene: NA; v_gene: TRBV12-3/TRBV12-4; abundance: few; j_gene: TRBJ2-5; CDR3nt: TGTGCCAGCAGTTTGACCAGTCAAGAGACCCAGTACTTC; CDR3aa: CASSLTSQETQYF
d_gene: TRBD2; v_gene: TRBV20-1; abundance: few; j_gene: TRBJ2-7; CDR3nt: TGCAGTGCTAGCGTACTAGCGGGAGGAAACTACGAGCAGTACTTC; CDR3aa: CSASVLAGGNYEQYF
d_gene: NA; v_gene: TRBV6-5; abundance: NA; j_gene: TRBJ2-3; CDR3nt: TGTGCCAGCAAGACGGACTTCAGCACAGATACGCAGTATTTT; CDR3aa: CASKTDFSTDTQYF
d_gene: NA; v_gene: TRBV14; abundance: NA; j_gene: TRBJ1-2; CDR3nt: TGTGCCAGCAGCACTACGACCCGGGGCGTCTATGGCTACACCTTC; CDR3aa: CASSTTTRGVYGYTF
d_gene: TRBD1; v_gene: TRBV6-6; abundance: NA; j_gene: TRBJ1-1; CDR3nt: TGTGCCAGCAACAAACAGGGGATTAACACTGAAGCTTTCTTT; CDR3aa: CASNKQGINTEAFF
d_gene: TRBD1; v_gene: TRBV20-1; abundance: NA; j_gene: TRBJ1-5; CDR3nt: TGCAGTGCTAGAGATGTCGGACAGGCTGGTCAGCCCCAGCATTTT; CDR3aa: CSARDVGQAGQPQHF
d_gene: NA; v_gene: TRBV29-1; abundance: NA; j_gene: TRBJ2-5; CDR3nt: TGCAGCGTTGAAGATTGGGAGCCCAGGGCCCAAGAGACCCAGTACTTC; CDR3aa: CSVEDWEPRAQETQYF
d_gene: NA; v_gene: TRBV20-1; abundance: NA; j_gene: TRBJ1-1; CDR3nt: TGCAGTGCTATAAGCGGGAACACTGAAGCTTTCTTT; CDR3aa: CSAISGNTEAFF
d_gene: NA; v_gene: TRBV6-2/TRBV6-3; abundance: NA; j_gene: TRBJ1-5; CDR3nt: TGTGCCAGCAGTACCCTTCCCCCGAGGGGCCAGCCCCAGCATTTT; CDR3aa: CASSTLPPRGQPQHF
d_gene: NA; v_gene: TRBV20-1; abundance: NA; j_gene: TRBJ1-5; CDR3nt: TGCAGTGCTAGAGAGAGAAGCGACCAGCCCCAGCATTTT; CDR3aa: CSARERSDQPQHF
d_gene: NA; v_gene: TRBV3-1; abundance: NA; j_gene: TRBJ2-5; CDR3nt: TGTGCCAGCAGCCAAGATCGTGGCAGTTTCCAGACCCAGTACTTC; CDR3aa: CASSQDRGSFQTQYF
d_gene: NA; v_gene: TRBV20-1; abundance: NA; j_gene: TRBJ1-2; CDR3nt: TGCAGTGCTAGGAGGACGGGATTGGATGGCTACACCTTC; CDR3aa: CSARRTGLDGYTF
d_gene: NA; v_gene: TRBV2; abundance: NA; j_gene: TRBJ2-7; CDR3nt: TGTGCCAGCACTGCGTCGGGGCGCGGCGAGCAGTACTTC; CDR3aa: CASTASGRGEQYF
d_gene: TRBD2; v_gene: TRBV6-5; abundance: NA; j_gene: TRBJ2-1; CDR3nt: TGTGCCAGCAGTTCCCCGACTAGCGGGCCCATTAATGAGCAGTTCTTC; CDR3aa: CASSSPTSGPINEQFF
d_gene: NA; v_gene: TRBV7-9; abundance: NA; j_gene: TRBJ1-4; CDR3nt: TGTGCCAGCAGCTCCCGGCCGGGTGGGAATGAAAAACTGTTTTTT; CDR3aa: CASSSRPGGNEKLFF
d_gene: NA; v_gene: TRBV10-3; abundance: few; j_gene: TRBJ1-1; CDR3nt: TGTGCCATCAGTGAGTCTGGCATTGAAGCTTTCTTT; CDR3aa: CAISESGIEAFF
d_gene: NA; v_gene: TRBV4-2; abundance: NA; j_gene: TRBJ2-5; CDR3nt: TGTGCCAGCGCCCCAGGGTGGCAGGGGGTAGCGGGGACCCAGTACTTC; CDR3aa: CASAPGWQGVAGTQYF
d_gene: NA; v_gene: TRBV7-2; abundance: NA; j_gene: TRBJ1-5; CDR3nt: TGTGCCAGCAGCCCCGCCGTGGGGCAGCCCCAGCATTTT; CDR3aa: CASSPAVGQPQHF
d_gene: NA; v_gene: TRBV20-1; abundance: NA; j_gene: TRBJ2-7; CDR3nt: TGCAGTGCTAGTTACTTCGGGGTAGACGAGCAGTACTTC; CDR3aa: CSASYFGVDEQYF
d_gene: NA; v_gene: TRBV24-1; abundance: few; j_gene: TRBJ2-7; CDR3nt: TGTGCCACCAGTGCAGCCGGAGCCGCCTACGAGCAGTACTTC; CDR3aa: CATSAAGAAYEQYF
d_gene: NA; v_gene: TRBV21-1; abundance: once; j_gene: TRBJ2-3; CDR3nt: TGTGCCAGCAGCAAAGCGGGGAGTGTGGGAAGCACAGATACGCAGTATTTT; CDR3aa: CASSKAGSVGSTDTQYF
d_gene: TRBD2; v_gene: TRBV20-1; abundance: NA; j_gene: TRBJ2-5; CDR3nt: TGCAGTGCCCCGACTAGCGGGGTTTCGGAGACCCAGTACTTC; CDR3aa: CSAPTSGVSETQYF
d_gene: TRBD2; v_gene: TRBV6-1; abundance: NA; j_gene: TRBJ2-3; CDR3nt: TGTGCCAGCAGTAGGCTAGCGGGGACCCTTAGCACAGATACGCAGTATTTT; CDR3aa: CASSRLAGTLSTDTQYF
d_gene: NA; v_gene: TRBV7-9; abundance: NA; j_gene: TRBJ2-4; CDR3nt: TGTGCCAGCAGCCGCACAGGGCTCCTCAAAAACATTCAGTACTTC; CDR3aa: CASSRTGLLKNIQYF
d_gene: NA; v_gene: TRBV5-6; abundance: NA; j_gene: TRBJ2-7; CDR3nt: TGTGCCAGCAGCCGCCGAAGTTGGGACGAGCAGTACTTC; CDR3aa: CASSRRSWDEQYF
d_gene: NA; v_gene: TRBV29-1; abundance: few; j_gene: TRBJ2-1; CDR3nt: TGCAGCGGCCACTACAATGAGCAGTTCTTC; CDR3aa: CSGHYNEQFF
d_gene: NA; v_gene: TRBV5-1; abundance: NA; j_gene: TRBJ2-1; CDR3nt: TGCGCCAGCAGCCAGGGACTGCGCGGGGTTCGGAATGAGCAGTTCTTC; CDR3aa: CASSQGLRGVRNEQFF
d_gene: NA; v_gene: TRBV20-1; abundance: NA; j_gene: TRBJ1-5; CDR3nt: TGCAGTGCTACTTTAGGACACTTCGATCAGCCTCAGCATTTT; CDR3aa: CSATLGHFDQPQHF
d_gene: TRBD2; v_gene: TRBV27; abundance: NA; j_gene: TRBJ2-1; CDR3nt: TGTGCCAGCACCGTGGGGGGGTTCTACAATGAGCAGTTCTTC; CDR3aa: CASTVGGFYNEQFF
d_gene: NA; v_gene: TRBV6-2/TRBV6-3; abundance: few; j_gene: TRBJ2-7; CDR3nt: TGTGCCAGCAGCCAAGGGGACTTCGAGGGGTACGAGCAGTACTTC; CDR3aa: CASSQGDFEGYEQYF
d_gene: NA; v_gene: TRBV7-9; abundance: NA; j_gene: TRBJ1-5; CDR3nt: TGTGCCAGCAGCACACGGGACGGCAATCAGCCCCAGCATTTT; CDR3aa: CASSTRDGNQPQHF
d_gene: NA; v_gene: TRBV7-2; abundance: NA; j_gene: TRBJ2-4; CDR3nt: TGTGCCAGCACCCTCGAGGGAGACAAAAACATTCAGTACTTC; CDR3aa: CASTLEGDKNIQYF
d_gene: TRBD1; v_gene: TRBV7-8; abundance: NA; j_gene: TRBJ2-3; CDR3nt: TGTGCCAGCAGCTTAGTTGGACAGGGGGCGGGAGATACGCAGTATTTT; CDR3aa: CASSLVGQGAGDTQYF
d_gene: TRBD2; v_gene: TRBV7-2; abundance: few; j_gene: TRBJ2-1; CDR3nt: TGTGCCAGCAGCTTAGAAGGACTAGCGGACAATGAGCAGTTCTTC; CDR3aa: CASSLEGLADNEQFF
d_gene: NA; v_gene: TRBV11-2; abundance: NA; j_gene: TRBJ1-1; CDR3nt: TGTGCCAGCAGCTTAGAAACAGGGTTAAGCACTGAAGCTTTCTTT; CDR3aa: CASSLETGLSTEAFF
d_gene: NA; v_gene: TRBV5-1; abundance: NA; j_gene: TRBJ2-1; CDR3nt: TGCGCCAGCAACAGCGGGTACAATGAGCAGTTCTTC; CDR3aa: CASNSGYNEQFF